A selection of T cell receptor beta chains follows, all from one sample in a study of OX40 agonist ivuxolimab in advanced cancers. Method: immunoSEQ multiplex PCR; TCRdb's copy keeps in-frame clones and lacks some. Among fewer than 35,000 clones, 80% were seen once, and the ten largest hold 20% to 25%. The specimen comprised CD4+ or CD8+ T cells sorted from blood, sampled in a trial of the OX40 agonist ivuxolimab. Receptors originate from an adult with an advanced solid tumor such as melanoma, head and neck, liver or kidney cancer. CDR3s include the opening cysteine and the closing phenylalanine or tryptophan. Each record gives: J gene, V gene, clone size, D gene, CDR3 protein, CDR3 DNA. The D gene is left open where the match is weak. Only some rows state a clone size, as once, few, many or a class for expanded clones.

j_gene: TRBJ1-5
v_gene: TRBV12-2
abundance: .
d_gene: .
CDR3aa: CASRFRSSNQPQHF
CDR3nt: TGTGCAAGTCGCTTCCGATCTAGCAATCAGCCCCAGCATTTT

j_gene: TRBJ1-6
v_gene: TRBV2
abundance: .
d_gene: .
CDR3aa: CASRDRSYNSPLHF
CDR3nt: TGTGCCAGCAGGGACAGATCCTATAATTCACCCCTCCACTTT

j_gene: TRBJ1-6
v_gene: TRBV18
abundance: .
d_gene: .
CDR3aa: CASSLSSYNSPLHF
CDR3nt: TGTGCCAGCTCCCTAAGCTCCTATAATTCACCCCTCCACTTT

j_gene: TRBJ1-1
v_gene: TRBV18
abundance: .
d_gene: .
CDR3aa: CASSPTGGGIEAFF
CDR3nt: TGTGCCAGCTCGCCTACCGGGGGCGGGATTGAAGCTTTCTTT

j_gene: TRBJ2-1
v_gene: TRBV10-2
abundance: once
d_gene: .
CDR3aa: CASKDSTSSYNEQFF
CDR3nt: TGCGCCAGCAAAGACTCGACTAGCTCCTACAATGAGCAGTTCTTC

j_gene: TRBJ1-2
v_gene: TRBV2
abundance: .
d_gene: .
CDR3aa: CASRLMAGLGGYTF
CDR3nt: TGTGCCAGCCGCTTAATGGCAGGGCTTGGTGGCTACACCTTC

j_gene: TRBJ1-1
v_gene: TRBV28
abundance: .
d_gene: .
CDR3aa: CASFWSANTEAFF
CDR3nt: TGTGCCAGCTTTTGGTCAGCGAACACTGAAGCTTTCTTT

j_gene: TRBJ1-1
v_gene: TRBV5-1
abundance: .
d_gene: .
CDR3aa: CASSSGGVEAFF
CDR3nt: TGCGCCAGCAGCTCCGGCGGGGTTGAAGCTTTCTTT

j_gene: TRBJ2-1
v_gene: TRBV28
abundance: .
d_gene: TRBD1
CDR3aa: CASSFGQVLTYNEQFF
CDR3nt: TGTGCCAGCAGTTTCGGACAGGTCCTAACTTACAATGAGCAGTTCTTC

j_gene: TRBJ2-5
v_gene: TRBV9
abundance: .
d_gene: .
CDR3aa: CASTVGGQNEETQYF
CDR3nt: TGTGCCAGCACCGTGGGGGGACAGAACGAAGAGACCCAGTACTTC

j_gene: TRBJ2-3
v_gene: TRBV11-2
abundance: .
d_gene: TRBD1
CDR3aa: CASSLSSWTGSPDTQYF
CDR3nt: TGTGCCAGCAGCCTGAGTAGTTGGACAGGGAGCCCAGATACGCAGTATTTT

j_gene: TRBJ2-2
v_gene: TRBV7-9
abundance: .
d_gene: TRBD1
CDR3aa: CASSLGQGDPGELFF
CDR3nt: TGTGCCAGCAGCTTGGGTCAGGGGGACCCCGGGGAGCTGTTTTTT

j_gene: TRBJ2-3
v_gene: TRBV2
abundance: .
d_gene: .
CDR3aa: CASSGGTTRIDTQYF
CDR3nt: TGTGCCAGCAGTGGGGGGACAACACGTATAGATACGCAGTATTTT

j_gene: TRBJ1-1
v_gene: TRBV19
abundance: few
d_gene: .
CDR3aa: CASMGPGQYTEAFF
CDR3nt: TGTGCCAGTATGGGTCCGGGACAATACACTGAAGCTTTCTTT

j_gene: TRBJ1-2
v_gene: TRBV7-6
abundance: .
d_gene: .
CDR3aa: CASSLAPGGREYGYTF
CDR3nt: TGTGCCAGCAGCTTAGCCCCCGGCGGGAGGGAATATGGCTACACCTTC

j_gene: TRBJ2-3
v_gene: TRBV9
abundance: .
d_gene: TRBD2
CDR3aa: CASTFTLAGKAYTQYF
CDR3nt: TGTGCCAGCACTTTCACCCTAGCGGGGAAAGCTTATACGCAGTATTTT

j_gene: TRBJ2-3
v_gene: TRBV2
abundance: .
d_gene: .
CDR3aa: CASSSQTSTDTQYF
CDR3nt: TGTGCCAGCAGTAGCCAGACGAGCACAGATACGCAGTATTTT

j_gene: TRBJ2-1
v_gene: TRBV2
abundance: once
d_gene: TRBD2
CDR3aa: CASRGTTGHEQFF
CDR3nt: TGTGCCAGCAGGGGGACTACAGGTCATGAGCAGTTCTTC

j_gene: TRBJ2-5
v_gene: TRBV18
abundance: few
d_gene: TRBD1
CDR3aa: CASSPVTGAQETQYF
CDR3nt: TGTGCCAGCTCCCCCGTGACAGGGGCCCAGGAGACCCAGTACTTC

j_gene: TRBJ1-4
v_gene: TRBV29-1
abundance: few
d_gene: TRBD1
CDR3aa: CSVEERTGHEKLFF
CDR3nt: TGCAGCGTTGAGGAACGGACAGGTCATGAAAAACTGTTTTTT

j_gene: TRBJ1-3
v_gene: TRBV30
abundance: .
d_gene: TRBD1
CDR3aa: CASAGTGGGNTIYF
CDR3nt: TGTGCCTCAGCTGGGACAGGGGGCGGAAACACCATATATTTT

j_gene: TRBJ1-1
v_gene: TRBV7-9
abundance: .
d_gene: .
CDR3aa: CASSQTGLEAFF
CDR3nt: TGTGCCAGCAGCCAAACCGGGCTTGAAGCTTTCTTT

j_gene: TRBJ1-1
v_gene: TRBV6-5
abundance: .
d_gene: .
CDR3aa: CASRETPTGEAFF
CDR3nt: TGTGCCAGCAGGGAGACTCCGACAGGTGAAGCTTTCTTT

j_gene: TRBJ1-2
v_gene: TRBV28
abundance: .
d_gene: .
CDR3aa: CASILSGDLYGYTF
CDR3nt: TGTGCCAGCATTCTATCCGGGGATCTCTATGGCTACACCTTC

j_gene: TRBJ1-5
v_gene: TRBV23-1
abundance: .
d_gene: TRBD1
CDR3aa: CASSRQGGESNQPQHF
CDR3nt: TGCGCCAGCAGTCGACAGGGGGGCGAAAGCAATCAGCCCCAGCATTTT

j_gene: TRBJ2-2
v_gene: TRBV2
abundance: .
d_gene: TRBD2
CDR3aa: CASTRTSGASNTGELFF
CDR3nt: TGTGCCAGCACTCGGACTAGCGGGGCTTCGAACACCGGGGAGCTGTTTTTT

j_gene: TRBJ2-7
v_gene: TRBV19
abundance: .
d_gene: .
CDR3aa: CASSSQHDYEQYF
CDR3nt: TGTGCCAGTAGTTCCCAACATGACTACGAGCAGTACTTC

j_gene: TRBJ2-1
v_gene: TRBV11-2
abundance: once
d_gene: .
CDR3aa: CASSTTTGYNEQFF
CDR3nt: TGTGCCAGCAGCACGACGACCGGTTACAATGAGCAGTTCTTC

j_gene: TRBJ2-7
v_gene: TRBV28
abundance: .
d_gene: TRBD1
CDR3aa: CASSFRDRLSYEQYF
CDR3nt: TGTGCCAGCAGCTTCCGGGACAGGCTATCCTACGAGCAGTACTTC

j_gene: TRBJ1-1
v_gene: TRBV6-5
abundance: .
d_gene: .
CDR3aa: CASSYSRRRNTEAFF
CDR3nt: TGTGCCAGCAGTTACTCTAGGAGGCGGAACACTGAAGCTTTCTTT

j_gene: TRBJ2-7
v_gene: TRBV5-1
abundance: .
d_gene: TRBD1
CDR3aa: CASNTGQGYEQYF
CDR3nt: TGCGCCAGCAACACGGGACAGGGGTACGAGCAGTACTTC

j_gene: TRBJ1-1
v_gene: TRBV10-3
abundance: .
d_gene: .
CDR3aa: CAISAAGTLNTEAFF
CDR3nt: TGTGCCATCAGTGCAGCCGGGACACTGAACACTGAAGCTTTCTTT